The 25 T cell receptor beta chains below were found in one sample sequenced in a study of blood T cell repertoires in COVID-19. Here immunoSEQ multiplex PCR was the method, and the copy in TCRdb shows in-frame clones only, minus some. Among around 50,000 clones listed, approximately 80% were seen once. Specimen: peripheral blood. These receptors were taken from a human donor with active or convalescent COVID-19. The donor label of this sample is uncertain.

The genes are TRBV24-1 and TRBJ2-7, with 9 bases aligning to TRBD1. Germline-derived CDR1 and CDR2 are KGHDR and SFDVKD. The CDR3 runs to 15 residues. After removal of 1 base from V and 4 bases from J, the junction contained 4 bases not matched to a gene. Here the CDR3 reads CATSDFGTGSYEQYF. Written as DNA, the CDR3 is TGTGCCACCAGTGATTTTGGGACAGGGTCGTACGAGCAGTACTTC.

This sequence joins TRBV28 and TRBJ2-7, with 10 bases aligning to TRBD2. This CDR3 spans 16 amino acids. Germline CDR1 is MDHEN and CDR2 is SYDVKM. Unmatched junction bases numbered 9, after V lost 5 bases and J lost 2 bases. The CDR3 region has the DNA TGTGCCAGCAGTGGGCAACCTAGCGGGGGAACCTACGAGCAGTACTTC. Translation: CASSGQPSGGTYEQYF.

The chain joins TRBV18 to TRBJ1-4; D is ambiguous. The germline V and J ends were trimmed by 3 bases and 6 bases, with 8 bases remaining between them. This CDR3 region has 13 residues. From germline, CDR1 is KGHSH and CDR2 LQKENI. CDR3 nucleotides: TGTGCCAGCTCACCCCCGTCTGATGAAAAACTGTTTTTT. It translates to CASSPPSDEKLFF.

This sequence joins TRBV4-3 and TRBJ2-3; a possible D gene is TRBD2 (5 bases). Looked up from germline, CDR1 is LGHNA and CDR2 is YSLEER. Trimming stripped 0 bases from V and 6 bases from J, with 16 bases between. The CDR3 consists of 16 residues. The CDR3 DNA reads as TGCGCCAGCAGCCAAGATCCGCGGGTAGTAGGCGATACGCAGTATTTT. Translation: CASSQDPRVVGDTQYF.

V and J are TRBV28 and TRBJ1-5; D might be TRBD1 (6 bases). The V gene's germline CDR1 is MDHEN and CDR2 SYDVKM. The CDR3 consists of 14 residues. V was clipped by 4 bases and J by 6 bases, with 13 bases between them. CDR3 residues: CASSSTGWGQPQHF. CDR3 in DNA: TGTGCCAGCAGTTCCACAGGGTGGGGTCAGCCCCAGCATTTT.

The chain couples TRBV19 to TRBJ2-3; 16 bases agree with TRBD2. The CDR3 has 17 residues. Germline assignment: CDR1 LNHDA and CDR2 SQIVND (reference sequence). With V trimmed by 8 bases and J by 4 bases, 9 bases remained unmatched. CDR3: CASRGLAGGWMADTQYF. DNA of the CDR3: TGTGCCAGTCGGGGACTAGCGGGAGGGTGGATGGCAGATACGCAGTATTTT.

The rearrangement links TRBV9 to TRBJ1-4; perhaps TRBD1 as D (6 bases). The V gene's germline CDR1 is SGDLS and CDR2 YYNGEE. Trimming cost V 0 bases and J 8 bases, with 14 bases left between them. CDR3 length: 15 residues. The CDR3 here is CASSVAGGLREKLFF. CDR3 DNA sequence: TGTGCCAGCAGCGTAGCCGGGGGGCTTAGGGAAAAACTGTTTTTT. Full variable domain (rest looked up from reference TRBV9 and TRBJ1-4): DSGVTQTPKHLITATGQRVTLRCSPRSGDLSVYWYQQSLDQGLQFLIQYYNGEERAKGNILERFSAQQFPDLHSELNLSSLELGDSALYFCASSVAGGLREKLFFGSGTQLSVL.

The chain carries TRBV6-1 and TRBJ2-5; D is perhaps TRBD1 (5 bases). The germline V and J ends were trimmed by 1 base and 4 bases, with 10 bases remaining between them. The CDR3 is 14 residues long. Germline CDR1 is MNHNS and CDR2 is SASEGT. In DNA form, the CDR3 reads TGTGCCAGCAGTGAAGGGTTAGGGGTAGAGACCCAGTACTTC. It codes for CASSEGLGVETQYF.

The CDR3 DNA is TGTGCCAGCAGCCAGAACGGACAGGGTAATACCGGGGAGCTGTTTTTT. Its translation is CASSQNGQGNTGELFF. The chain is built from TRBV14 and TRBJ2-2; the match to TRBD1 covers 8 bases. CDR3 length: 16 residues. Looked up from germline, CDR1 is SGHDN and CDR2 is FVKESK. V was pared by 3 bases and J by 5 bases, with 8 bases of the junction left unmatched.

J is TRBJ2-3 and V is TRBV6-2 or TRBV6-3, with D possibly being TRBD2 (6 bases). The CDR3 consists of 16 residues. The V gene lost 5 bases and the J gene lost 6 bases, with 21 bases spanning the gap. CDR1 and CDR2 (germline): MNHEY, SVGEGT. The CDR3 DNA sequence: TGTGCCAGCAGTGGCCTTAGCGGAGCTGATAGGGATACGCAGTATTTT. Translating it yields CASSGLSGADRDTQYF.

The rearrangement uses TRBV3-1 (or the pseudogene TRBV3-2) and TRBJ1-2, with D possibly being TRBD1 (5 bases). V was pared by 4 bases and J by 7 bases, with 16 bases between. The CDR3 is 14 residues long. Germline CDR1 LGHDT, CDR2 YNNKEL (reference sequence). DNA for the CDR3: TGTGCCAGCAGCCGCGACCAGGGTAGGCTTGGCTACACCTTC. Protein product: CASSRDQGRLGYTF.

The chain joins TRBV7-2 to TRBJ2-1, with TRBD2 identical over 8 bases. This CDR3 region has 16 residues. Germline CDR1 reads SGHTA; CDR2 reads FQGNSA. Trimming cost V 1 base and J 0 bases; bases outside gene matches: 2. CDR3 in amino acids: CASSLVAGSSYNEQFF. The CDR3 nucleotides are TGTGCCAGCAGCTTAGTAGCGGGGAGCTCCTACAATGAGCAGTTCTTC.

The rearrangement links TRBV2 to TRBJ2-7; 11 nucleotides align to TRBD2. Germline V CDR1 and CDR2: SNHLY, FYNNEI. V lost 4 bases to trimming and J lost 6 bases; unmatched junction nucleotides: 11. The CDR3 has 16 amino acids. The CDR3 DNA is TGTGCCAGCAGTGGGGGTGGCGGACTAGCGGGTACCGAGCAGTACTTC. Protein product: CASSGGGGLAGTEQYF.

The rearrangement uses TRBV9 and TRBJ2-7; a weak D match, TRBD2 (6 bases). V was shortened by 0 bases and J by 3 bases, with 13 bases between the two germline ends. CDR3 size: 15 residues. Per the germline V gene, CDR1 is SGDLS and CDR2 is YYNGEE. The CDR3 protein is CASSVDPAGLYEQYF. CDR3 sequence (DNA): TGTGCCAGCAGCGTAGACCCCGCGGGACTCTACGAGCAGTACTTC.

The chain uses TRBV5-1 and TRBJ2-3; the D gene is possibly TRBD2 (6 bases). V lost 0 bases and J lost 1, with 12 bases in between. From germline, CDR1 is SGHRS and CDR2 YFSETQ. The CDR3 spans 16 residues. CDR3 in amino acids: CASSLGRGGGTDTQYF. DNA for the CDR3: TGCGCCAGCAGCTTGGGTCGGGGCGGGGGCACAGATACGCAGTATTTT.

This chain uses TRBV7-3 with TRBJ2-7, with D perhaps TRBD1 (6 bases). CDR1 is SGHTA and CDR2 is FQGTGA in the germline V gene. V was shortened by 1 base and J by 3 bases, with 22 bases between the two germline ends. CDR3 length equals 18 residues. CDR3 protein: CASSLSANSARGNYEQYF. Here the CDR3 DNA reads TGTGCCAGCAGCTTAAGCGCAAACTCGGCTAGGGGGAACTACGAGCAGTACTTC.

This clone was observed a single time. V is TRBV7-2 and J is TRBJ2-3; 8 bases agree with TRBD2. V was pared by 3 bases and J by 1 base, with 3 bases of the junction left unmatched. The CDR3 runs to 15 residues. Germline lookup yields CDR1 SGHTA and CDR2 FQGNSA. The CDR3 region is CASSFGRAGTDTQYF. The CDR3 region has the DNA TGTGCCAGCAGCTTCGGGAGGGCCGGCACAGATACGCAGTATTTT.

The CDR3 spells CASSPSAMMGGRETQYF. CDR3 DNA sequence: TGTGCCAGCAGCCCCTCTGCGATGATGGGGGGGAGGGAGACCCAGTACTTC. The rearrangement links TRBV5-4 to TRBJ2-5; 7 bases fit TRBD2. Germline assignment: CDR1 SGHNT and CDR2 YYREEE (reference sequence). The CDR3 totals 17 residues. V trimming: 4 bases; J trimming: 5 bases; junction bases outside the gene matches: 17.

The chain carries TRBV6-5 and TRBJ1-1; D possibly corresponds to TRBD1 (5 bases). Germline-derived CDR1 and CDR2 are MNHEY and SVGAGI. Trimming left V 8 bases short and J 4 bases short, with 17 bases between. CDR3 size: 14 residues. In nucleotides, the CDR3 is TGTGCCAGCTGCGTTGGACAATGGACCACTGAAGCTTTCTTT. Protein product: CASCVGQWTTEAFF.

On this clone itself: Other DNA sequences in the same sample also yield this CDR3. The V and J genes are TRBV19 and TRBJ2-7, with D tentatively TRBD1 (6 bases). V was shortened by 9 bases and J by 7 bases, with 25 bases between the two germline ends. Germline CDR1 is LNHDA and CDR2 is SQIVND (reference sequence). This CDR3 comprises 15 residues. In nucleotides, the CDR3 is TGTGCCAGCACTCCCCGTGGGGGCCCCACAGGGGAGCAGTACTTC. The encoded protein is CASTPRGGPTGEQYF.

The CDR3 DNA reads as TGCGCCAGCAGCCAAGGTAGTCCGGACACCGGGGAGCTGTTTTTT. This encodes CASSQGSPDTGELFF. The chain joins TRBV4-3 to TRBJ2-2; D is uncertain. This CDR3 has 15 amino acids. Trimming took off 1 base at V and 3 bases at J, with 9 bases between the two ends. The germline V gene has CDR1 LGHNA and CDR2 YSLEER.

The genes are TRBV5-4 and TRBJ2-5, with 12 bases fitting TRBD2. V was pared by 2 bases and J by 5 bases, with 4 bases of the junction left unmatched. Germline values: CDR1 SGHNT, CDR2 YYREEE (reference sequence). The CDR3 is 15 residues long. Written as DNA, the CDR3 is TGTGCCAGCAGCTTCCGACTAGCGGGAGAGGAGACCCAGTACTTC. This encodes CASSFRLAGEETQYF. Supplemented by reference TRBV5-4 and TRBJ2-5, the full variable domain reads ETGVTQSPTHLIKTRGQQVTLRCSSQSGHNTVSWYQQALGQGPQFIFQYYREEENGRGNFPPRFSGLQFPNYSSELNVNALELDDSALYLCASSFRLAGEETQYFGPGTRLLVL.

J is TRBJ1-5 and V is TRBV3-1 (or the pseudogene TRBV3-2); D possibly corresponds to TRBD1 (5 bases). V was shortened by 0 bases and J by 6 bases, with 15 bases between the two germline ends. Germline lookup yields CDR1 LGHDT and CDR2 YNNKEL (reference sequence). The CDR3 length is 16 residues. This CDR3 reads CASSQDMSGVSQPQHF. The CDR3, as DNA: TGTGCCAGCAGCCAAGATATGTCGGGGGTGAGTCAGCCCCAGCATTTT.

The chain employs TRBV28 and TRBJ2-2; tentative D call: TRBD2 (6 bases). CDR1 and CDR2 from the germline V gene are MDHEN and SYDVKM. The CDR3 spans 14 residues. V was shortened by 4 bases and J by 5 bases, with 11 bases between the two germline ends. The DNA for the CDR3 is TGTGCCAGCAGTTCCCCGGGGGAAACCGGGGAGCTGTTTTTT. It specifies CASSSPGETGELFF.

The rearrangement uses TRBV2 and TRBJ2-1; D is uncertain. Trimming pared 6 bases from V and 10 bases from J, leaving 10 bases between. Germline V gives CDR1 SNHLY, CDR2 FYNNEI. This CDR3 contains 11 residues. The DNA of the CDR3 is TGTGCCAGCAGAAGCGCGACGGAGCAGTTCTTC. Amino acids: CASRSATEQFF.